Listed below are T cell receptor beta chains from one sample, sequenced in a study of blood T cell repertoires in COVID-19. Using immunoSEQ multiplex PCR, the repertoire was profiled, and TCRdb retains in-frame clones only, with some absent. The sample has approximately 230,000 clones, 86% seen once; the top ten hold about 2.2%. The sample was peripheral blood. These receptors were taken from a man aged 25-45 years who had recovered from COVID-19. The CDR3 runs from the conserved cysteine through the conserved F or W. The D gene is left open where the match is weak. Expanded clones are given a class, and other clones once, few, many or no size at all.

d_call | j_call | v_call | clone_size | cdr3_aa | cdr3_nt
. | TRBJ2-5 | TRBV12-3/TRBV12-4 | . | CASSWLAEETQYF | TGTGCCAGCAGTTGGCTAGCAGAAGAGACCCAGTACTTC
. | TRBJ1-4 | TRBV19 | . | CASSLPGGLFF | TGTGCCAGTAGTCTCCCCGGGGGACTGTTTTTT
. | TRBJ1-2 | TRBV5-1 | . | CASSGHRSDTYNYGYTF | TGCGCCAGCAGCGGACACAGGTCAGATACTTACAACTATGGCTACACCTTC
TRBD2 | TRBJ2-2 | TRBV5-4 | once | CASSIDGLAGGLVTGELFF | TGTGCCAGCAGTATCGACGGACTAGCGGGAGGTTTGGTCACCGGGGAGCTGTTTTTT
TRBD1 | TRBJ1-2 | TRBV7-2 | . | CASSLVASGTGGAGGYTF | TGTGCCAGCAGCTTAGTGGCCTCCGGGACAGGGGGCGCGGGTGGCTACACCTTC
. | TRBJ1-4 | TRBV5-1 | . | CASSDTGQPNEKLFF | TGCGCCAGCAGCGATACAGGACAGCCTAATGAAAAACTGTTTTTT
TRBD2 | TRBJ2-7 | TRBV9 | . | CASSTSDGPYEQYF | TGTGCCAGCTCGACTAGCGATGGCCCCTACGAGCAGTACTTC
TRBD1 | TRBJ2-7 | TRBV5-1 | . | CASSPHQGQFLNEQYF | TGCGCCAGCAGCCCCCATCAGGGACAGTTTCTAAACGAGCAGTACTTC
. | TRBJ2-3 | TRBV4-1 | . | CASSQDLLLRDTQYF | TGCGCCAGCAGCCAAGATCTGCTGCTCCGGGATACGCAGTATTTT
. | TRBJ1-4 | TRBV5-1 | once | CASSLQGFNEKLFF | TGCGCCAGCAGCTTGCAGGGCTTTAATGAAAAACTGTTTTTT
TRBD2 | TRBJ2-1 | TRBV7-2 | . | CASSFHPGGRNEQFF | TGTGCCAGCAGCTTTCACCCGGGGGGGCGCAATGAGCAGTTCTTC
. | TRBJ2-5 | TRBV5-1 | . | CASSRGAAVVQETQYF | TGCGCCAGCAGCCGTGGGGCAGCTGTGGTCCAAGAGACCCAGTACTTC
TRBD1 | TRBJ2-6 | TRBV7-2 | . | CASSLQGGDNVLTF | TGTGCCAGCAGCTTGCAAGGGGGCGACAACGTCCTGACTTTC
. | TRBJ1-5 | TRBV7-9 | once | CASSLAWGDQPQHF | TGTGCCAGCAGCTTAGCCTGGGGGGATCAGCCCCAGCATTTT
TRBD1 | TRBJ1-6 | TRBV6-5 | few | CASSQGTGSSTLHF | TGTGCCAGCAGCCAGGGGACAGGGTCCAGCACCCTCCACTTT
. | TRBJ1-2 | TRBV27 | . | CASSLSGGPGGYTF | TGTGCCAGCAGTTTATCGGGAGGGCCAGGGGGCTACACCTTC
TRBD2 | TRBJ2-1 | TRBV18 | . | CASSSGLAVSYNEQFF | TGTGCCAGCTCGTCGGGACTAGCGGTCTCCTACAATGAGCAGTTCTTC
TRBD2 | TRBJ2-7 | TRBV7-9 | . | CASSLVSGGSYEQYF | TGTGCCAGCAGCTTAGTGAGCGGGGGCTCCTACGAGCAGTACTTC
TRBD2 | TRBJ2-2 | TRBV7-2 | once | CASSNQQAGAGTGELFF | TGTGCCAGCAGCAACCAGCAAGCGGGGGCGGGCACCGGGGAGCTGTTTTTT
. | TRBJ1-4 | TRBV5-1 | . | CASSSALSRQEKLFF | TGCGCCAGCAGCTCCGCCTTAAGCCGACAGGAAAAACTGTTTTTT
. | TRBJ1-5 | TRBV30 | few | CAWSVPLGHLFNQPQHF | TGTGCCTGGAGTGTGCCCCTGGGACATCTCTTCAATCAGCCCCAGCATTTT
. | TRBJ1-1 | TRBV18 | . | CASSQGGWGTEAFF | TGTGCCAGCTCCCAGGGAGGTTGGGGAACTGAAGCTTTCTTT
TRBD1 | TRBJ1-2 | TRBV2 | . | CASRDRGLSNYGYTF | TGTGCCAGTCGGGACAGGGGACTCTCTAACTATGGCTACACCTTC
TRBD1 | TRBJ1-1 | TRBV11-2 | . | CASSLGGPVAFF | TGTGCCAGCAGCCTAGGGGGCCCGGTAGCTTTCTTT
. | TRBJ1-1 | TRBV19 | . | CASSTQGWFAFF | TGTGCCAGTAGCACGCAGGGGTGGTTCGCTTTCTTT
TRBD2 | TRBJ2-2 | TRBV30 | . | CACTTFSAGGPGGELFF | TGTGCCTGTACAACCTTCTCGGCGGGGGGGCCCGGCGGGGAGCTGTTTTTT
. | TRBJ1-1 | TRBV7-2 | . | CASSTEQRRDTEAFF | TGTGCCAGCAGCACAGAACAGAGGAGGGACACTGAAGCTTTCTTT
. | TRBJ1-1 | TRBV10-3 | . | CAISVNGENTEAFF | TGTGCCATCAGTGTAAACGGTGAGAACACTGAAGCTTTCTTT
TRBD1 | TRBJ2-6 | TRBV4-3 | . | CASSPQGATGANVLTF | TGCGCCAGCAGTCCGCAGGGGGCAACTGGGGCCAACGTCCTGACTTTC
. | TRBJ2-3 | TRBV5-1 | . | CASSLVSEATDTQYF | TGCGCCAGCAGCTTGGTTTCCGAGGCCACAGATACGCAGTATTTT
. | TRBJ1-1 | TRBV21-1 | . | CASSRVQGAMNTEAFF | TGTGCCAGCAGCAGAGTACAGGGGGCGATGAACACTGAAGCTTTCTTT
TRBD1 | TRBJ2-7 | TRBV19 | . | CASSIPGTGVKQYF | TGTGCCAGTAGTATCCCCGGGACAGGGGTGAAACAGTACTTC
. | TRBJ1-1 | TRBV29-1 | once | CSGARGDTEAFF | TGCAGCGGGGCACGGGGGGACACTGAAGCTTTCTTT
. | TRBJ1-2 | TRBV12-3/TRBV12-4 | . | CASSLRVYGGYTF | TGTGCCAGCAGTCTCAGGGTATACGGTGGCTACACCTTC
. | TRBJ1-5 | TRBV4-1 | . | CASSQGRGFNQPQHF | TGCGCCAGCAGCCAAGGACGAGGATTTAATCAGCCCCAGCATTTT
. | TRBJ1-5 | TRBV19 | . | CASSIGGQPQHF | TGTGCCAGTAGTATTGGCGGTCAGCCCCAGCATTTT
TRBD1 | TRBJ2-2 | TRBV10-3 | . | CAINAGPGGDTGELFF | TGTGCCATCAACGCCGGACCAGGGGGCGACACCGGGGAGCTGTTTTTT
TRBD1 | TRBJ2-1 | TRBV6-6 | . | CASRLQQGAVYNEQFF | TGTGCCAGCAGGCTTCAACAGGGGGCTGTCTACAATGAGCAGTTCTTC
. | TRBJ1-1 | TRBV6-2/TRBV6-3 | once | CASSPHRDKAEAFF | TGTGCCAGCAGTCCCCACCGGGACAAGGCTGAAGCTTTCTTT
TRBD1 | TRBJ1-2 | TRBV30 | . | CAWRGQGAHGYTF | TGTGCCTGGAGGGGACAGGGGGCGCATGGCTACACCTTC
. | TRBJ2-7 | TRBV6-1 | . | CASSEARGLEQYF | TGTGCCAGCAGTGAAGCCCGGGGTTTGGAGCAGTACTTC
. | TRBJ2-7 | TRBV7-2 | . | CASSFSQGPSYEQYF | TGTGCCAGCAGCTTTTCCCAGGGTCCCTCCTACGAGCAGTACTTC
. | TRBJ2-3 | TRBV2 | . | CASFPWDFRTDTQYF | TGTGCCAGCTTCCCCTGGGACTTTCGCACAGATACGCAGTATTTT
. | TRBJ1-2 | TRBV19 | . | CASSPGGSYTF | TGTGCCAGTAGTCCCGGAGGTTCCTACACCTTC
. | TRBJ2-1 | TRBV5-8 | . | CASTRGFSYNEQFF | TGTGCCAGCACCCGGGGGTTCTCCTACAATGAGCAGTTCTTC
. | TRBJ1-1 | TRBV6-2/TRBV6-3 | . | CASSLGSLVNTEAFF | TGTGCCAGCAGTTTGGGGAGTCTGGTGAACACTGAAGCTTTCTTT
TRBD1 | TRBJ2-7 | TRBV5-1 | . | CASSPRTGSDEQYF | TGCGCCAGCAGTCCCAGGACAGGGAGCGACGAGCAGTACTTC
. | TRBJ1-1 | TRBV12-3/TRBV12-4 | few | CATRSGEWTEAFF | TGTGCCACCAGGTCCGGGGAGTGGACTGAAGCTTTCTTT
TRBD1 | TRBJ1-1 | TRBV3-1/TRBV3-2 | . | CASSQRQGDTEAFF | TGTGCCAGCAGCCAGAGACAGGGGGACACTGAAGCTTTCTTT
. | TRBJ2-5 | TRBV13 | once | CASSPLTGYQETQYF | TGTGCCAGCAGCCCCTTGACAGGCTACCAAGAGACCCAGTACTTC
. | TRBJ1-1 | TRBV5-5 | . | CASSLGWLTEAFF | TGTGCCAGCAGCTTGGGGTGGCTCACTGAAGCTTTCTTT
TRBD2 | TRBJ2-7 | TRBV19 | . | CASRGLVDVGEQYF | TGTGCCAGTAGAGGACTAGTGGACGTCGGCGAGCAGTACTTC
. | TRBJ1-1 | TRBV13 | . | CASSPPGAGPDTEAFF | TGTGCCAGCAGCCCACCTGGGGCAGGGCCGGACACTGAAGCTTTCTTT
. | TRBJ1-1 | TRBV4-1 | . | CASSQDKYKGQGPPEAFF | TGCGCCAGCAGCCAAGATAAATATAAGGGGCAGGGGCCCCCTGAAGCTTTCTTT
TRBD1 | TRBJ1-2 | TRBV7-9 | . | CASSHPGQGPPNYGYTF | TGTGCCAGCAGCCATCCGGGACAGGGGCCCCCTAACTATGGCTACACCTTC
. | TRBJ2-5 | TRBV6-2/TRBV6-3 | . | CASSYGQYSRGTQYF | TGTGCCAGCAGTTACGGACAGTACTCCAGGGGGACCCAGTACTTC
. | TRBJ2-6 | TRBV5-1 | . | CASSLDSPSGANVLTF | TGCGCCAGCAGCTTGGACAGTCCTTCTGGGGCCAACGTCCTGACTTTC